The 23 T cell receptor beta chains given below trace back to one sample, sequenced in a study of T cell repertoires in ileal Crohn's disease. This sample's time point: inflamed ileum from the surgical specimen. Measured with immunoSEQ multiplex PCR; TCRdb has only the in-frame clones, and not every one. The sample lists some 11,000 clones; about nine tenths were seen once. The sequenced sample consisted of ileal tissue. These receptors came from an adult with Crohn's disease.

This chain joins TRBV7-3 and TRBJ2-2, with D maybe TRBD1 (6 bases). Germline lookup yields CDR1 SGHTA and CDR2 FQGTGA. This CDR3 region has 15 residues. V lost 5 bases and J 6 bases, leaving 16 bases between the germline ends. DNA for the CDR3: TGTGCCAGCAGCCCGGACAGTGCGGCGGCCGGGGAGCTGTTTTTT. Translated, it gives CASSPDSAAAGELFF.

Judged by abundance, this clone is medium-sized (0.01 to 0.1%). The chain employs TRBV12-5 and TRBJ2-6; D ambiguous. V was cut by 6 bases and J by 3 bases, with 9 bases left in between. The germline CDR1 and CDR2 sequences are LGHNT and FRNRAP. The CDR3 extends over 14 amino acids. CDR3 protein: CASGLYGGANVLTF. The DNA for the CDR3 is TGTGCTAGTGGCCTTTACGGTGGGGCCAACGTCCTGACTTTC.

V gene TRBV6-5 combines with J gene TRBJ1-2; possible D gene TRBD1, 6 bases. The germline V and J ends were trimmed by 5 bases and 4 bases, with 17 bases remaining between them. Germline V gene sequence: CDR1 MNHEY, CDR2 SVGAGI. The CDR3 covers 15 residues. The CDR3 DNA is TGTGCCAGCAGTCCGGGGGCCTCCCGCCCCTATGGCTACACCTTC. Protein product: CASSPGASRPYGYTF.

This clone has a single count. This chain connects TRBV10-3 to TRBJ1-4; the D gene is possibly TRBD1 (6 bases). There are 17 residues in the CDR3. V gave up 2 bases and J gave up 11 bases, with 24 bases separating them. CDR1 ENHRY and CDR2 SYGVKD come from the germline V gene. CDR3 sequence: CAISEGLRSGLGGKLFF. The CDR3 DNA reads as TGTGCCATCAGTGAGGGCTTGAGATCCGGGCTAGGGGGGAAACTGTTTTTT.

V is TRBV4-3 and J is TRBJ1-2, with TRBD1 matching 8 bases. Looked up from germline, CDR1 is LGHNA and CDR2 is YSLEER. V shed 1 base, J shed 4 bases, and the junction held 5 bases outside the gene matches. The CDR3 consists of 15 residues. The CDR3 region has the DNA TGCGCCAGCAGCCAAGGGAGACAGGGGCTCTATGGCTACACCTTC. Translating gives CASSQGRQGLYGYTF.

J is TRBJ1-5 and V is TRBV5-5, with unresolved D. The CDR3 runs to 13 residues. The V and J ends lost 4 bases and 4 bases respectively, with 9 bases between them. Germline CDR1 and CDR2: SGHKS and YYEKEE (reference sequence). CDR3 in amino acids: CASSPAGNQPQHF. In nucleotides, the CDR3 is TGTGCCAGCAGCCCAGCGGGGAATCAGCCCCAGCATTTT.

The chain uses TRBV2 and TRBJ1-5; 8 nucleotides match TRBD1. The CDR3 length is 17 residues. The V segment lost 7 bases and the J segment 6 bases; nucleotides outside the gene matches: 17. The germline CDR1 and CDR2 sequences are SNHLY and FYNNEI. Written as DNA, the CDR3 is TGTGCCAGCACCCGGGACAGGAGGTTGGATTCCAGTCAGCCCCAGCATTTT. Translating gives CASTRDRRLDSSQPQHF.

J is TRBJ1-2 and V is TRBV5-6; 10 positions agree with TRBD1. Germline V lookup: CDR1 SGHDT, CDR2 YYEEEE. The CDR3 loop spans 15 amino acids. V trimming: 0 bases; J trimming: 4 bases; junction bases outside the gene matches: 3. In nucleotides, the CDR3 is TGTGCCAGCAGCTTGGTTAGGGACAGGGGCTATGGCTACACCTTC. This codes for CASSLVRDRGYGYTF.

The chain has TRBV6-6 and TRBJ1-2, with D maybe TRBD1 (6 bases). The V gene's germline CDR1 is MNHNY and CDR2 SVGAGI (reference sequence). CDR3 length: 13 residues. V lost 8 bases, J lost 1 base, and 11 bases lay in between. Here the CDR3 reads CASAVQGNYGYTF. The DNA for the CDR3 is TGTGCCAGCGCTGTACAGGGTAACTATGGCTACACCTTC.

This sequence joins TRBV11-2 and TRBJ2-7; possibly TRBD1 or TRBD2 for D (6 bases each). Germline V gene lookup returns CDR1 SGHAT and CDR2 FQNNGV. The V gene lost 1 base and the J gene lost 4 bases, with 11 bases spanning the gap. This CDR3 comprises 14 residues. The CDR3 DNA follows: TGTGCCAGCAGCTTAGGACTAGGGGGATACGAGCAGTACGTC. Translating gives CASSLGLGGYEQYV.

The rearrangement joins TRBV6-5 to TRBJ2-1; D call uncertain. The germline V gene has CDR1 MNHEY and CDR2 SVGAGI. V lost 3 bases, J lost 3 bases, and 6 bases lay in between. The CDR3 extends over 13 amino acids. The CDR3 nucleotides read TGTGCCAGCAGTTATTTCGGCTACAATGAGCAGTTCTTC. Translating it yields CASSYFGYNEQFF.

This chain uses TRBV30 with TRBJ2-1; TRBD2 matches at 9 bases. This CDR3 comprises 14 residues. V lost 0 bases to trimming and J lost 9 bases; unmatched junction nucleotides: 6. Germline lookup yields CDR1 GTSNPN and CDR2 SVGIG (reference sequence). CDR3 amino acids: CAWSVGTSLGEQFF. In nucleotides, the CDR3 is TGTGCCTGGAGTGTGGGGACTAGCCTCGGTGAGCAGTTCTTC.

The chain recombines TRBV6-6 with TRBJ1-2; weak D call: TRBD1 (6 bases). This CDR3 is 15 amino acids long. Germline V gene lookup returns CDR1 MNHNY and CDR2 SVGAGI (reference sequence). The V gene lost 2 bases and the J gene lost 5 bases, with 15 bases spanning the gap. For the CDR3, the DNA is TGTGCCAGCAGTTACCCGACAGGAGTGAGATATGGCTACACCTTC. This gives the protein CASSYPTGVRYGYTF.

The J gene is TRBJ2-2, the V gene TRBV5-1; D possibly corresponds to TRBD1 (6 bases). Trimming cost V 5 bases and J 6 bases, with 8 bases left between them. This CDR3 has 12 amino acids. The germline V gene has CDR1 SGHRS and CDR2 YFSETQ. CDR3 in amino acids: CASSQGPGELFF. The CDR3 coding sequence is TGCGCCAGCAGTCAGGGGCCCGGGGAGCTGTTTTTT.

This rearrangement joins TRBV5-1 to TRBJ2-3; 7 bases line up with TRBD2. The CDR3 length is 15 residues. V lost 0 bases to trimming and J lost 5 bases; unmatched junction nucleotides: 6. Germline loops: CDR1 SGHRS, CDR2 YFSETQ. The chain's CDR3 is CASSLGGRGEDTQYF. CDR3 bases: TGCGCCAGCAGCTTGGGCGGGAGAGGAGAAGATACGCAGTATTTT.

V gene TRBV2 combines with J gene TRBJ1-2, with D perhaps matching TRBD1 (5 bases). V lost 7 bases and J 4 bases, leaving 19 bases between the germline ends. The germline gives CDR1 SNHLY, CDR2 FYNNEI. The CDR3 runs to 15 residues. The CDR3 coding sequence is TGTGCCAGCACTACTTACGGGCCAGGGACCTATGGCTACACCTTC. Residues: CASTTYGPGTYGYTF.

This chain joins TRBV11-2 and TRBJ1-1; D uncertain. This CDR3 has 14 amino acids. The V gene lost 1 base and the J gene lost 11 bases, with 17 bases spanning the gap. Germline V CDR1 and CDR2: SGHAT, FQNNGV. CDR3 DNA sequence: TGTGCCAGCAGCTTAGGTAGGGTCAGCGGAGTGGCTTTCTTT. Translated, it gives CASSLGRVSGVAFF.

V and J are TRBV28 and TRBJ1-5; D may be TRBD1 (6 bases). Germline V CDR1 and CDR2: MDHEN, SYDVKM. The CDR3 is 15 residues long. V lost 5 bases, J lost 1 base, and 12 bases lay in between. The CDR3 DNA is TGTGCCAGCAGTCTCCAACAGGGAAGCAATCAGCCCCAGCATTTT. Translating gives CASSLQQGSNQPQHF.

The chain uses TRBV19 and TRBJ1-5; D unresolved. Germline lookup yields CDR1 LNHDA and CDR2 SQIVND (reference sequence). Trimming shortened V by 3 bases and J by 3 bases, and 9 bases separated the two germline ends. The CDR3 extends over 14 amino acids. The CDR3 DNA is TGTGCCAGTAGTATGGGTCAGACCAATCAGCCCCAGCATTTT. Protein: CASSMGQTNQPQHF.

The gene calls are TRBV6-5 and TRBJ2-7; 12 positions match TRBD2. The junction had 6 bases not matched to a gene; V was cut back by 6 bases and J by 3 bases. Germline assignment: CDR1 MNHEY and CDR2 SVGAGI. CDR3 size: 15 residues. CDR3 protein: CASSPGTSGRYEQYV. The CDR3 DNA reads as TGTGCCAGCAGCCCCGGGACTAGCGGGCGCTACGAGCAGTACGTC.

V usage is TRBV5-1 and J usage is TRBJ1-1; tentatively, D is TRBD1 (5 bases). The V gene lost 4 bases and the J gene lost 0 bases, with 10 bases spanning the gap. Germline loops: CDR1 SGHRS, CDR2 YFSETQ. The CDR3 is 14 residues long. The CDR3: CASSLGLLNTEAFF. CDR3 in DNA: TGCGCCAGCAGCCTGGGACTGCTGAACACTGAAGCTTTCTTT.

This clone was counted once. J is TRBJ2-3 and V is TRBV18; 9 positions agree with TRBD2. This CDR3 is 15 amino acids long. V lost 2 bases and J lost 5; bases outside the gene matches: 5. CDR1 and CDR2 (germline): KGHSH, LQKENI. CDR3 nucleotide sequence: TGTGCCAGCTCACCAGGCGGGAGGGCCGGAGATACGCAGTATTTT. Translating gives CASSPGGRAGDTQYF.

V and J are TRBV5-6 and TRBJ1-5; a weak D match, TRBD1 (5 bases). This CDR3 is 14 amino acids long. Germline lookup yields CDR1 SGHDT and CDR2 YYEEEE. V dropped 6 bases and J dropped 3 bases, with 13 bases sitting between them. For the CDR3, the DNA is TGTGCCAGCACCCTTCAGGGTAACAATCAGCCCCAGCATTTT. This sequence encodes CASTLQGNNQPQHF.